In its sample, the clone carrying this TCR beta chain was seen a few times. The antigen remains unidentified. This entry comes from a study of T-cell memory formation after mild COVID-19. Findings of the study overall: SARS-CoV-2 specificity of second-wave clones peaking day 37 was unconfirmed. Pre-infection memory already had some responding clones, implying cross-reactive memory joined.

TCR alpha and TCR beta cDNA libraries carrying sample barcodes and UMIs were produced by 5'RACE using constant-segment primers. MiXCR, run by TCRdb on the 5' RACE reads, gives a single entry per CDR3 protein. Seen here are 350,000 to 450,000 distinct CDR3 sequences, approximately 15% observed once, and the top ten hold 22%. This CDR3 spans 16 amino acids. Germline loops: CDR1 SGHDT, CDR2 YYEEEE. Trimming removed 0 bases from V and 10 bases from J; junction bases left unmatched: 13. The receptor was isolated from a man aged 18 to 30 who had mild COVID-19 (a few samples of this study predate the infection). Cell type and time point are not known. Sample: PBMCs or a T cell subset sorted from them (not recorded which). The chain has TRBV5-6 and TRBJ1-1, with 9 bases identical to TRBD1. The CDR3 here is CASSLVWDRDAEGAFF. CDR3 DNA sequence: TGTGCCAGCAGCTTGGTTTGGGACAGGGACGCCGAGGGAGCTTTCTTT.